This T cell receptor (beta chain) was obtained from a study of blood T cell repertoires in COVID-19 (dated by TCRdb to about 2020). With regard to the full study: The collaborator samples originated in the United States, Italy and Spain and spanned the acute and convalescent phases of COVID-19. The material from the prospective study consisted of cDNA or gDNA derived from T cells, B-cell-depleted T cells, or PBMCs. Subjects who had been exposed to COVID-19, were actively infected with it, or had recovered from it provided the deeply sampled blood TCRbeta repertoires that made up the dataset. A freely available public database, intended as a resource for researchers studying the immune response to SARS-CoV-2, is where the repertoires were released. The samples were drawn from two sources: the first 160 participants of the ongoing ImmuneRACE study, and 1,254 subjects contributed by 6 global collaborators. Nearly every sample came with metadata listing a de-identified subject ID, COVID-19 status, age in years and sex. Where available, HLA class I and class II types were taken from metadata supplied by the sample provider and were not determined by assay-based typing. Summary of the overall study and its limitations: The quantity of clinical and demographic metadata differed by source and by participant and was supplied without curation.

Worth noting for this clone: No antigen is known for it. Base quality data are lacking; no much larger clone is found one base away.

The CDR3 measures 15 amino acids from cysteine to phenylalanine. Only the CDR3 portion is preserved as DNA: 45 bases, with reading frame beginning at the first base. Cut back by 6 bases and 5 bases, the V and J ends lie 19 bases apart. From the germline V gene, CDR1 is MDHEN and CDR2 is SYDVKM. One collaborating source in Seattle enrolled patients during active infection and followed them longitudinally through the course of disease. Each collaborating institution followed its own protocols to collect whole blood in K2EDTA tubes. For TCRbeta analysis, collaborator samples were shipped as frozen whole blood, as isolated PBMCs, or as DNA extracted from either sample type. The immunoSEQ Assay, a bias-controlled multiplex PCR, was used to amplify TCRbeta CDR3 regions from genomic DNA. The paper's data handling went like this. The number of nucleated cells in each sample was estimated from the amplification of reference gene primers within the assay. To quantify the absolute abundance of each unique TCRbeta CDR3 rearrangement, sequence reads were collapsed and filtered. Productive Simpson clonality was computed per sample as the square root of Simpson's diversity index over productive rearrangements. TCRdb carries this immuneACCESS record with in-frame sequences only. Its versions omit some clonotypes, under half of them owing to an unresolved V gene in the studies checked, with the rest unexplained. V, J and clone size are taken as reported in that table, and D and trimming were inferred from the DNA itself. The sample data list under 200,000 clones, and 70% to 90% of these were observed just once. The leading ten clones occupy approximately 0.62% of the sample.

This receptor was obtained from a man aged 60 to 75 with COVID-19, enrolled during active disease. Material: peripheral blood. Rearrangement joined TRBV28 to TRBJ2-5, and perhaps TRBD2 as D gene, on 5 matching bases. DNA sequence: TGTGCCAGCAGCCGCCGAGGGTCCCCTGACGAGACCCAGTACTTC. This gives the protein CASSRRGSPDETQYF.